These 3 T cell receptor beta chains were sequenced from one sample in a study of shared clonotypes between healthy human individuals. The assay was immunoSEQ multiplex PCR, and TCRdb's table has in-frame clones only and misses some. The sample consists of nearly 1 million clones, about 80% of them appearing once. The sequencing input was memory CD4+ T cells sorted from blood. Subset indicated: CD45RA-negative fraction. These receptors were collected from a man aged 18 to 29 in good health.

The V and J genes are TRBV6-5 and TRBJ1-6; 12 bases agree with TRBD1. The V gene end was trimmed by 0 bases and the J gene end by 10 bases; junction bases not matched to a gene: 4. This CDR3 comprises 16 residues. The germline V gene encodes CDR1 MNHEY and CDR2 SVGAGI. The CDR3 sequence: CASSYSSGTGGSPLHF. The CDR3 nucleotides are TGTGCCAGCAGTTACTCCTCCGGGACAGGGGGCTCACCCCTCCACTTT.

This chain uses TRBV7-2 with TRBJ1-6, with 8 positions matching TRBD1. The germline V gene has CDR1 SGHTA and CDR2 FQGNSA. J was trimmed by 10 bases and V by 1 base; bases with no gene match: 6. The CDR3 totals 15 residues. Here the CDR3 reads CASSLGTGLRSPLHF. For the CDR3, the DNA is TGTGCCAGCAGCTTAGGGACAGGGTTAAGATCACCCCTCCACTTT.

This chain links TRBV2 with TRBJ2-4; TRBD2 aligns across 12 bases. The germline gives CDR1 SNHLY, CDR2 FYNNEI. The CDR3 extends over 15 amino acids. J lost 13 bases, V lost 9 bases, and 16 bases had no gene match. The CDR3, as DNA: TGTGCCAGTTTGCTGACTAGCGGGAGCTCCCGGGGCCAGTACTTC. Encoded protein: CASLLTSGSSRGQYF.